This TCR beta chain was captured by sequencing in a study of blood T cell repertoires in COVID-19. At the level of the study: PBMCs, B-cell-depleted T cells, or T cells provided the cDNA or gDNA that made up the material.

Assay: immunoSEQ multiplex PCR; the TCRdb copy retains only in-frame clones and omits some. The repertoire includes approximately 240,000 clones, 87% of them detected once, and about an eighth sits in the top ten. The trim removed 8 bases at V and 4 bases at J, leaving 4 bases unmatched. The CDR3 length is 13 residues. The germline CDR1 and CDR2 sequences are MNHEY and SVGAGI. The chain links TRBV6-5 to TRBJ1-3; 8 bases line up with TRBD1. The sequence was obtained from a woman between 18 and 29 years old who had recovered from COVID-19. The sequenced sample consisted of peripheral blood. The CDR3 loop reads CASSRDRGNTIYF. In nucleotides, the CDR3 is TGTGCCAGCTCCCGGGACAGGGGAAACACCATATATTTT.